This T cell receptor (beta chain) was found in a study of T cell changes during pregnancy in multiple sclerosis (dated by TCRdb to between 2018 and 2021). Regarding the research as a whole: Changes in the T cell repertoire over the course of pregnancy were examined in this study in women with multiple sclerosis.

With regard to this clone: Which antigen it targets is not known. No per-base quality is available; no much larger clone lies one base away.

There are 15 amino acids in the CDR3, from cysteine to phenylalanine inclusive. The retained sequence is limited to the CDR3, 45 bases, with the frame set at the first base. Trimming removed 6 bases from V and 5 bases from J; the gene matches leave 8 bases unexplained. The CDR1 and CDR2 encoded by the germline V gene are MNHEY and SVGAGI. The library relied on the immunoSEQ multiplex PCR assay. TCRdb limited this immuneACCESS table to in-frame rearrangements with V and J called. A share of clones is missing; checked studies link under half to unresolved V genes, and the rest is unexplained. Across this sample there are about 75,000 clones, with nearly 95% seen only once. The ten largest clones represent roughly 0.14% of the sample.

The sequence derives from a female donor with multiple sclerosis, enrolled in a pregnancy study. The material was CD4+ T cells from peripheral blood mononuclear cells, obtained after pregnancy. Rearrangement joined TRBV6-5 to TRBJ1-5, and 9 junctional nucleotides match TRBD1. In nucleotides, the sequence is TGTGCCAGCAGGCCCACAGGGGGCGCATATCAGCCCCAGCATTTT. This translates into CASRPTGGAYQPQHF.